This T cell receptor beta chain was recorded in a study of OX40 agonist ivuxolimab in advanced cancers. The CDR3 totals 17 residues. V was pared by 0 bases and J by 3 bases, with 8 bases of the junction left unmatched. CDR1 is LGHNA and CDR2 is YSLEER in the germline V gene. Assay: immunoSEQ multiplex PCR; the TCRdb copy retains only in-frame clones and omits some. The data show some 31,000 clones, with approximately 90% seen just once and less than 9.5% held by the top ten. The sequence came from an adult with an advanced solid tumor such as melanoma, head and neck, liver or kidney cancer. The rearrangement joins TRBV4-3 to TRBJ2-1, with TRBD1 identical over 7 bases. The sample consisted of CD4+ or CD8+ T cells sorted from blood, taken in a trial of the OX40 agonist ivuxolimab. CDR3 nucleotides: TGCGCCAGCAGCCAAGATCACGAGGGGGCGGTCTACAATGAGCAGTTCTTC. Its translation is CASSQDHEGAVYNEQFF.